This T cell receptor (beta chain) was observed in a study of post-analysis software for immune sequencing data. Study information: Courses of disease covered relapsing-remitting, secondary progressive and progressive-relapsing multiple sclerosis. Study-wide results and caveats: Patients with multiple sclerosis recorded significantly lower normalized Chao1 diversity than controls, the study found.

Unique molecular identifiers were built into the TCR beta cDNA libraries. Each CDR3 protein is one row after TCRdb ran MiXCR on the PCR reads. The sample includes fewer than 850,000 distinct CDR3 sequences, roughly 29% of them seen just once. This clonotype was observed a handful of times. Antigen unknown. Sequencing input: blood. This receptor was obtained from a girl under 18 with multiple sclerosis.

The CDR3 sequence: CATRERAYQETQYF. The CDR3 bases are TGTGCCACCAGAGAGCGGGCCTACCAAGAGACCCAGTACTTC. The chain couples TRBV12-3 or TRBV12-4 to TRBJ2-5, with D tentatively TRBD2 (6 bases). V was shortened by 10 bases and J by 0 bases, with 15 bases between the two germline ends. The CDR3 is made up of 14 amino acids.